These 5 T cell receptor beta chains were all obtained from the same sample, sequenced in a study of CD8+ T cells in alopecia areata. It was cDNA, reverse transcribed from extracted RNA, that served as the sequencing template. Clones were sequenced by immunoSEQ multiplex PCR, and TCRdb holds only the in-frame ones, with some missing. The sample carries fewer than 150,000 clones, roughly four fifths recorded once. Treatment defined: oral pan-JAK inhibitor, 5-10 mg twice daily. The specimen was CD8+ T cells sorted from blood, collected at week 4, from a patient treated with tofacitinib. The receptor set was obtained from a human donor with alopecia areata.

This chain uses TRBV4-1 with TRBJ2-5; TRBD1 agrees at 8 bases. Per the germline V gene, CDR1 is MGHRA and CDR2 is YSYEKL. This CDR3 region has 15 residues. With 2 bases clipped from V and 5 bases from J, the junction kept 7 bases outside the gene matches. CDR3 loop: CASSQSQGAGETQYF. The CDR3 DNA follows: TGCGCCAGCAGCCAATCCCAGGGGGCTGGTGAGACCCAGTACTTC.

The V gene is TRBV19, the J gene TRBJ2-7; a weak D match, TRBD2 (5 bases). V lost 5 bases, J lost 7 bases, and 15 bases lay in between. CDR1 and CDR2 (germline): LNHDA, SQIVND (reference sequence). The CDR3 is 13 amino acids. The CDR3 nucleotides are TGTGCCAGTAGTCTCGGACGGACGGGGGAGCAGTACTTC. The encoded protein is CASSLGRTGEQYF.

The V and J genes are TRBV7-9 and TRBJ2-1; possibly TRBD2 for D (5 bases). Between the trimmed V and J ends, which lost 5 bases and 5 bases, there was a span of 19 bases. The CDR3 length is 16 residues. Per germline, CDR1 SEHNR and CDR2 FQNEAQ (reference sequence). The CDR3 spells CASSRHSGLADNEQFF. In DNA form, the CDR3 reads TGTGCCAGCAGCCGCCACAGCGGACTCGCCGACAATGAGCAGTTCTTC. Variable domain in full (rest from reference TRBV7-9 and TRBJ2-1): DTGVSQNPRHKITKRGQNVTFRCDPISEHNRLYWYRQTLGQGPEFLTYFQNEAQLEKSRLLSDRFSAERPKGSFSTLEIQRTEQGDSAMYLCASSRHSGLADNEQFFGPGTRLTVL.

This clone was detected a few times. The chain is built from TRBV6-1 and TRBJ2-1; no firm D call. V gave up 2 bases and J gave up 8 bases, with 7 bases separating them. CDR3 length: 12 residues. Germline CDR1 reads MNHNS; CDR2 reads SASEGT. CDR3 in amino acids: CASSELQDEQFF. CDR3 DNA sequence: TGTGCCAGCAGTGAACTCCAGGATGAGCAGTTCTTC.

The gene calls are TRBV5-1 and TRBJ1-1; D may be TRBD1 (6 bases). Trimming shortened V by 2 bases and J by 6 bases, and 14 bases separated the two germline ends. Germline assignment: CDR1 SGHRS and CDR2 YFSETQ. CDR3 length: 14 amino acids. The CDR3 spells CASSFTGSEAEAFF. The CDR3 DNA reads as TGCGCCAGCAGCTTTACAGGGAGTGAAGCTGAAGCTTTCTTT.